These 25 T cell receptor beta chains originate from one sample sequenced in a study of T cells in tuberculosis. Some clones are missing from TCRdb's copy, which holds only in-frame ones; the method was immunoSEQ multiplex PCR. The sample yields approximately 100,000 clones, roughly 93% seen once. Thawed, overnight-rested PBMC were stained with GMM-loaded CD1B tetramer, viability dye and anti-CD3, then sorted. CD1B tetramers were loaded with Rhodococcus equi-derived C32 glucose monomycolate. Sequenced: CD1b-GMM tetramer-negative cells sorted from PBMCs. Receptors originate from an adult woman with latent tuberculosis.

The genes are TRBV7-9 and TRBJ2-7, with 13 positions matching TRBD2. V shed 1 base, J shed 1 base, and the junction held 4 bases outside the gene matches. In germline, CDR1 is SEHNR, CDR2 FQNEAQ (reference sequence). CDR3 length: 17 residues. This chain's CDR3 is CASSLGGLAGISYEQYF. The DNA of the CDR3 is TGTGCCAGCAGCTTAGGGGGACTAGCGGGGATATCCTACGAGCAGTACTTC. Full variable domain (remainder filled in from reference TRBV7-9 and TRBJ2-7): DTGVSQNPRHKITKRGQNVTFRCDPISEHNRLYWYRQTLGQGPEFLTYFQNEAQLEKSRLLSDRFSAERPKGSFSTLEIQRTEQGDSAMYLCASSLGGLAGISYEQYFGPGTRLTVT.

The genes are TRBV13 and TRBJ2-7, with TRBD1 matching over 9 bases. CDR3 length: 14 residues. Unmatched junction bases numbered 3, after V lost 4 bases and J lost 2 bases. CDR1 PRHDT and CDR2 FYEKMQ come from the germline V gene (reference sequence). In nucleotides, the CDR3 is TGTGCCAGCAGCTCCCGACAGGGGGCCTACGAGCAGTACGTC. The encoded protein is CASSSRQGAYEQYV.

J is TRBJ1-3 and V is TRBV9, with D maybe TRBD1 (6 bases). Germline CDR1 reads SGDLS; CDR2 reads YYNGEE. CDR3 length equals 15 residues. The V end was cut by 4 bases, the J end by 0 bases, with 11 bases between. CDR3 in amino acids: CASSKDSYSGNTIYF. DNA of the CDR3: TGTGCCAGCAGCAAGGACAGCTACTCTGGAAACACCATATATTTT.

J is TRBJ2-5 and V is TRBV27; TRBD1 might be the D (5 bases). V was trimmed by 4 bases and J by 1 base, leaving 10 bases between them. Germline CDR1 reads MNHEY; CDR2 reads SMNVEV (reference sequence). The CDR3 is 14 amino acids. The CDR3 loop reads CASSSPTVQETQYF. The CDR3 DNA reads as TGTGCCAGCAGTTCCCCGACAGTCCAAGAGACCCAGTACTTC.

The gene calls are TRBV19 and TRBJ2-7, with TRBD1 identical over 9 bases. Germline V gene data show CDR1 as LNHDA and CDR2 as SQIVND (reference sequence). J lost 1 base, V lost 4 bases, and 8 bases had no gene match. The CDR3 sequence is 16 residues long. CDR3 sequence (DNA): TGTGCCAGTAGTACCTCTCGCGGGACAGGGTCCTACGAGCAGTACTTC. Translated, it gives CASSTSRGTGSYEQYF.

This chain uses TRBV25-1 with TRBJ2-3; TRBD2 matches 9 bases. The CDR3 spans 17 residues. V was clipped by 0 bases and J by 4 bases; unmatched bases: 8. CDR1 is MGHDK and CDR2 is SYGVNS in the germline V gene. The CDR3 region is CASSEYVGAGGSDTQYF. For the CDR3, the DNA is TGTGCCAGCAGTGAATACGTAGGAGCGGGGGGTTCAGATACGCAGTATTTT. The whole variable domain, remainder taken from reference TRBV25-1 and TRBJ2-3, is EADIYQTPRYLVIGTGKKITLECSQTMGHDKMYWYQQDPGMELHLIHYSYGVNSTEKGDLSSESTVSRIRTEHFPLTLESARPSHTSQYLCASSEYVGAGGSDTQYFGPGTRLTVL.

The V and J genes are TRBV9 and TRBJ1-2; maybe TRBD1 (6 bases). Looked up from germline, CDR1 is SGDLS and CDR2 is YYNGEE. The V end lost 4 bases, the J end lost 4 bases, and 14 bases lay between the germline ends. This CDR3 contains 14 residues. The CDR3 DNA reads TGTGCCAGCAGCCCCTCCCAACAGGGCTATGGCTACACCTTC. Amino acid sequence: CASSPSQQGYGYTF.

The rearrangement uses TRBV30 and TRBJ1-1; D unresolved. The CDR3 totals 12 residues. Germline V gives CDR1 GTSNPN, CDR2 SVGIG (reference sequence). The ends were cut back, 6 bases at V and 1 base at J, with 9 bases in the middle. For the CDR3, the DNA is TGTGCCTGTTATAACAGGAACACTGAAGCTTTCTTT. Translation gives CACYNRNTEAFF.

The chain employs TRBV30 and TRBJ1-3; the D is unclear. Trimming shortened V by 2 bases and J by 4 bases, and 3 bases separated the two germline ends. Germline V gives CDR1 GTSNPN, CDR2 SVGIG (reference sequence). The CDR3 has 11 amino acids. CDR3 amino acids: CAWSQGNTIYF. CDR3 DNA: TGTGCCTGGAGTCAAGGAAACACCATATATTTT.

J is TRBJ2-5 and V is TRBV6-1; D gene uncertain. Germline CDR1 MNHNS, CDR2 SASEGT. The length of the CDR3 is 17 residues. V was clipped by 1 base and J by 1 base, with 16 bases between them. The CDR3 DNA sequence: TGTGCCAGCAGTGAAGAATCCCCCGCTACCCCCCAAGAGACCCAGTACTTC. Its protein product is CASSEESPATPQETQYF.

This clone was seen only a few times. This chain connects TRBV6-5 to TRBJ1-2; TRBD1 agrees at 7 bases. The CDR3 length is 16 residues. The ends lost 2 bases at V and 0 bases at J; junction bases unmatched: 6. The germline gives CDR1 MNHEY, CDR2 SVGAGI. This CDR3 reads CASSYLDRRTNYGYTF. The CDR3 bases are TGTGCCAGCAGTTACCTGGACAGGAGAACTAACTATGGCTACACCTTC.

This sequence joins TRBV6-1 and TRBJ2-2; D not certain. The CDR3 contains 12 residues. V was shortened by 11 bases and J by 4 bases, with 11 bases between the two germline ends. Looked up from germline, CDR1 is MNHNS and CDR2 is SASEGT. CDR3 protein: CAGSRGTGELFF. Here the CDR3 DNA reads TGTGCCGGAAGTAGAGGCACCGGGGAGCTGTTTTTT.

The CDR3, as DNA: TGTGCCAGCAGCTTAGCAGCCCCGGCGGAGGGGGCTTTCTTT. Its protein product is CASSLAAPAEGAFF. This chain links TRBV11-2 with TRBJ1-1; maybe TRBD1 (5 bases). The CDR3 covers 14 residues. From germline, CDR1 is SGHAT and CDR2 FQNNGV. Deletions cut 1 base from V and 11 bases from J, with 17 bases between.

V usage is TRBV10-2 and J usage is TRBJ2-2; possible D gene TRBD1, 6 bases. V gave up 8 bases and J gave up 1 base, with 11 bases separating them. There are 14 residues in the CDR3. Germline CDR1 is WSHSY and CDR2 is SAAADI. CDR3 DNA: TGCGCCAGCTTCTTGACAGGGAACACCGGGGAGCTGTTTTTT. This sequence encodes CASFLTGNTGELFF.

CDR3 loop: CASSYLPGGGYEQYF. CDR3 sequence (DNA): TGTGCCAGCAGTTACTTACCGGGGGGTGGCTACGAGCAGTACTTC. The chain uses TRBV6-5 and TRBJ2-5, with 7 bases lining up with TRBD2. The end of the DNA is better explained by TRBJ2-7, so the J call may be wrong. Germline V gives CDR1 MNHEY, CDR2 SVGAGI. The length of the CDR3 is 15 residues.

The chain is built from TRBV27 and TRBJ1-5; the match to TRBD1 covers 11 bases. Germline CDR1 is MNHEY and CDR2 is SMNVEV (reference sequence). This CDR3 comprises 14 residues. The V gene end was trimmed by 3 bases and the J gene end by 6 bases; junction bases not matched to a gene: 1. The CDR3 region is CASSFGTGGQPQHF. CDR3 nucleotide sequence: TGTGCCAGCAGTTTTGGGACAGGGGGTCAGCCCCAGCATTTT.

The chain carries TRBV20-1 and TRBJ2-1; D remains unclear. This CDR3 has 11 amino acids. Per the germline V gene, CDR1 is DFQATT and CDR2 is SNEGSKA (reference sequence). The V end lost 7 bases, the J end lost 14 bases, and 18 bases lay between the germline ends. The CDR3 reads CSVLAFPKKFF. The CDR3 DNA sequence: TGCAGTGTTTTGGCCTTCCCGAAAAAGTTCTTC.

This chain uses TRBV12-5 with TRBJ1-1; D is uncertain. The CDR3 spans 12 residues. Germline CDR1 is LGHNT and CDR2 is FRNRAP. Trimming stripped 5 bases from V and 8 bases from J, with 12 bases between. CDR3 bases: TGTGCTAGTGGTACTGGAGGCTACGAAGCTTTCTTT. It is translated as CASGTGGYEAFF.

The genes are TRBV7-8 and TRBJ1-3, with D perhaps matching TRBD1 (5 bases). Trimming removed 2 bases from V and 2 bases from J, with 13 bases in between. The CDR3 runs to 16 residues. Germline V lookup: CDR1 SGHVS, CDR2 FQNEAQ. This chain's CDR3 is CASSLRVGGAGNTIYF. The DNA of the CDR3 is TGTGCCAGCAGCTTACGCGTCGGGGGAGCTGGAAACACCATATATTTT.

V is TRBV4-2 and J is TRBJ2-5; 11 bases match TRBD2. V lost 5 bases and J lost 2; bases outside the gene matches: 10. This CDR3 is 17 amino acids long. CDR1 is LGHNA, CDR2 YNFKEQ, per germline. CDR3 in DNA: TGTGCCAGCAGCTCGAGATCGGTAGCGGGGGGGCAAGAGACCCAGTACTTC. This codes for CASSSRSVAGGQETQYF.

About this clone: Other DNA sequences in the same sample also yield this CDR3. V gene TRBV30 combines with J gene TRBJ1-6; no firm D call. The CDR3 totals 15 residues. Trimming took 3 bases from V and 13 from J, leaving 22 bases between them. The germline CDR1 and CDR2 sequences are GTSNPN and SVGIG (reference sequence). The CDR3 loop reads CAWRLEELVKSPLHF. For the CDR3, the DNA is TGTGCCTGGAGACTGGAGGAGCTAGTAAAATCCCCCCTCCACTTT.

This sequence joins TRBV18 and TRBJ1-5; 7 bases are a match to TRBD1. Germline CDR1 KGHSH, CDR2 LQKENI. CDR3 size: 15 residues. Trimming took 4 bases from V and 2 from J; bases not matched to a gene: 5. CDR3: CASSLRQGGNQPQHF. The CDR3, as DNA: TGTGCCAGCTCACTTCGACAGGGCGGCAATCAGCCCCAGCATTTT.

This clone was observed a few times. The chain recombines TRBV19 with TRBJ2-7; D is perhaps TRBD1 (6 bases). Germline CDR1 and CDR2: LNHDA and SQIVND (reference sequence). Trimming shortened V by 4 bases and J by 3 bases, and 10 bases separated the two germline ends. The CDR3 has 13 amino acids. The CDR3 nucleotides are TGTGCCAGTAGTAGAGGGGGAGACTACGAGCAGTACTTC. This sequence encodes CASSRGGDYEQYF. The full variable domain, its missing parts supplied by reference TRBV19 and TRBJ2-7, is DGGITQSPKYLFRKEGQNVTLSCEQNLNHDAMYWYRQDPGQGLRLIYYSQIVNDFQKGDIAEGYSVSREKKESFPLTVTSAQKNPTAFYLCASSRGGDYEQYFGPGTRLTVT.

This clone was seen a single time. This chain joins TRBV5-6 and TRBJ2-7, with TRBD1 matching 7 bases. Germline CDR1 is SGHDT and CDR2 is YYEEEE. J lost 3 bases, V lost 4 bases, and 4 bases had no gene match. The CDR3 has 13 amino acids. The CDR3 nucleotides are TGTGCCAGCAGCCTGGGACAGTTCTACGAGCAGTACGTC. Encoded protein: CASSLGQFYEQYV.

This chain uses TRBV7-2 with TRBJ2-5; D is undetermined. From germline, CDR1 is SGHTA and CDR2 FQGNSA. The CDR3 length is 14 residues. Trimming took 3 bases from V and 0 from J, leaving 8 bases between them. The CDR3: CASSFNTYQETQYF. For the CDR3, the DNA is TGTGCCAGCAGCTTTAACACGTACCAAGAGACCCAGTACTTC.